The 8 T cell receptor beta chains listed next were all sequenced from one sample in a study of T cells after yellow fever vaccination. TCRdb used MiXCR to reprocess the 5' RACE reads, holding one entry per CDR3 protein. The repertoire consists of fewer than 350,000 distinct CDR3 sequences, with 7.5% to 9% occurring once and the leading ten covering approximately 19%. The specimen was PBMCs, collected on the day of the first yellow fever vaccination. Source of these receptors: a man in his late teens or twenties who received the YFV17D yellow fever vaccine.

This clonotype was seen a few times. The gene calls are TRBV12-3 or TRBV12-4 and TRBJ2-1; D is possibly TRBD2 (5 bases). V lost 8 bases, J lost 7 bases, and 15 bases lay in between. CDR3 size: 13 residues. The CDR3 region is CASVRGGLNEQFF. CDR3 DNA sequence: TGTGCCAGCGTCCGGGGTGGTCTGAATGAGCAGTTCTTC.

This clonotype turned up a few times. The chain combines TRBV7-2 with TRBJ2-7; the D is unclear. Trimming stripped 5 bases from V and 2 bases from J, with 16 bases between. CDR1 and CDR2 (germline): SGHTA, FQGNSA. CDR3 length equals 15 residues. CDR3 amino acids: CASSRLVARTYEQYF. The CDR3 DNA reads as TGTGCCAGCAGCCGCCTCGTGGCTCGTACCTACGAGCAGTACTTC.

This clonotype was counted a few times. The CDR3 bases are TGTGCCAGCAGTTTAAGTTCTGGGGGATACGAGCAGTACTTC. Protein sequence: CASSLSSGGYEQYF. The chain links TRBV27 to TRBJ2-7; D tentatively fits TRBD1 or TRBD2 (5 bases each). Trimming shortened V by 2 bases and J by 4 bases, and 12 bases separated the two germline ends. The CDR3 consists of 14 residues. Germline assignment: CDR1 MNHEY and CDR2 SMNVEV (reference sequence).

This clonotype was recorded at least ten times. The chain couples TRBV7-9 to TRBJ2-7, with D perhaps matching TRBD1 (6 bases). The V end was cut by 5 bases, the J end by 0 bases, with 14 bases between. This CDR3 region has 15 residues. Germline CDR1 reads SEHNR; CDR2 reads FQNEAQ (reference sequence). CDR3 loop: CASSPDSGPSYEQYF. For the CDR3, the DNA is TGTGCCAGCAGCCCGGACAGTGGGCCCTCCTACGAGCAGTACTTC.

This clonotype was observed a handful of times. The chain couples TRBV2 to TRBJ2-5, with 7 bases that match TRBD2. This CDR3 has 16 residues. With V trimmed by 4 bases and J by 1 base, 9 bases remained unmatched. Per the germline V gene, CDR1 is SNHLY and CDR2 is FYNNEI. This CDR3 is CASSVRPAGIQETQYF. The DNA of the CDR3 is TGTGCCAGCAGTGTCCGGCCAGCGGGGATCCAAGAGACCCAGTACTTC.

This clonotype was observed a handful of times. The V and J genes are TRBV5-4 and TRBJ2-5, with D possibly TRBD2 on 6 matching bases. This CDR3 region has 13 residues. Germline V gives CDR1 SGHNT, CDR2 YYREEE (reference sequence). Trimming stripped 6 bases from V and 3 bases from J, with 12 bases between. CDR3 sequence (DNA): TGTGCCAGCACCCTTTGGGGGGAAGAGACCCAGTACTTC. This encodes CASTLWGEETQYF.

This clonotype was detected a few times. The chain uses TRBV7-2 and TRBJ1-1, with D possibly matching TRBD1 (5 bases). The ends were cut back, 5 bases at V and 4 bases at J, with 11 bases in the middle. The CDR3 loop spans 13 amino acids. CDR1 is SGHTA and CDR2 is FQGNSA in the germline V gene. In DNA, the CDR3 is TGTGCCAGCAGCAGGGACGGACGCACTGAAGCTTTCTTT. Protein: CASSRDGRTEAFF.

Many counts were recorded for this clonotype. The gene calls are TRBV3-1 and TRBJ1-3, with D perhaps matching TRBD1 (5 bases). The CDR3 length is 16 residues. V was trimmed by 2 bases and J by 4 bases, leaving 15 bases between them. The germline V gene encodes CDR1 LGHDT and CDR2 YNNKEL (reference sequence). The CDR3 loop reads CASSQTSGLSGNTIYF. The CDR3 DNA is TGTGCCAGCAGCCAAACTTCGGGGCTGTCCGGAAACACCATATATTTT.